A selection of T cell receptor beta chains follows, all from one sample in a study of cytotoxic CD8 clonotypes in ibrutinib-treated CLL. Sequencing used immunoSEQ multiplex PCR; TCRdb keeps in-frame clones, though not all of them. The table includes roughly 150,000 clones, approximately 84% detected once. This specimen consisted of PBMCs, obtained after 24 months of ibrutinib treatment. The receptors were gathered from a human donor with chronic lymphocytic leukemia. Both conserved end residues are part of each CDR3. A D gene is named only where the DNA matches it firmly. The size entry is marked missing in some rows and otherwise reads once, few, many or a size class.

J gene | clone size | V gene | D gene | CDR3 length | CDR3 DNA | CDR3 protein
TRBJ1-2 | - | TRBV5-5 | TRBD1 | 15 | TGTGCCAGCAGCCGCTCACAGGGGGCTGGCTATGGCTACACCTTC | CASSRSQGAGYGYTF
TRBJ1-2 | - | TRBV5-1 | - | 14 | TGCGCCAGCAGTGGCGGTTCGGTTTACGATGGCTACACCTTC | CASSGGSVYDGYTF
TRBJ1-2 | - | TRBV29-1 | TRBD1 | 15 | TGCAGCGTTGAAAGGACAGGGCCAAAGAACTATGGCTACACCTTC | CSVERTGPKNYGYTF
TRBJ2-5 | - | TRBV7-2 | - | 15 | TGTGCCAGCAGCTTTTACAGGATTGTGGGAGAGACCCAGTACTTC | CASSFYRIVGETQYF
TRBJ2-7 | once | TRBV6-5 | - | 11 | TGTGCCAGCGAGTCCTCCTACGAGCAGTACTTC | CASESSYEQYF
TRBJ1-3 | many | TRBV5-4 | - | 14 | TGTGCCAGCAGCTTGACGGGGCGAGGAAACACCATATATTTT | CASSLTGRGNTIYF
TRBJ2-3 | - | TRBV7-3 | - | 16 | TGTGCCAGCAGCTTTACGACACTGACTAGCACAGATACGCAGTATTTT | CASSFTTLTSTDTQYF
TRBJ2-1 | - | TRBV19 | - | 19 | TGTGCCAGTAGTACGGCGCGACCAGGCCCACTAGGTTTCTACAATGAGCAGTTCTTC | CASSTARPGPLGFYNEQFF
TRBJ2-3 | - | TRBV28 | TRBD2 | 16 | TGTGCCAGCAGCTCACCCCTGGGGGAGGGCGCAGATACGCAGTATTTT | CASSSPLGEGADTQYF
TRBJ2-5 | once | TRBV7-2 | - | 14 | TGTGCCAGCAGCTTAGCGGGAGGTAGGGAGACCCAGTACTTC | CASSLAGGRETQYF
TRBJ2-2 | - | TRBV7-3 | TRBD1 | 15 | TGTGCCAGCAGCTTTTCGACAGGGATAGGCGGGGAGCTGTTTTTT | CASSFSTGIGGELFF
TRBJ1-4 | - | TRBV20-1 | - | 11 | TGCAGTGCTATGGGGAATGAAAAACTGTTTTTT | CSAMGNEKLFF
TRBJ2-5 | once | TRBV7-9 | TRBD2 | 15 | TGTGCCAGCAGCTTCTTAGCGGGAGTAGGTGAGACCCAGTACTTC | CASSFLAGVGETQYF
TRBJ2-4 | - | TRBV28 | - | 15 | TGTGCCAGCAGTTTTGCAGGGTTTGTCAAAAACATTCAGTACTTC | CASSFAGFVKNIQYF
TRBJ1-6 | - | TRBV2 | TRBD1 | 16 | TGTGCCAGCAGTCCCCGGACAGGGAATAGCAATTCACCCCTCCACTTT | CASSPRTGNSNSPLHF
TRBJ2-7 | - | TRBV6-5 | - | 15 | TGTGCCAGCAGCCCCCAGGGAGGGGGCCCCTACGAGCAGTACTTC | CASSPQGGGPYEQYF
TRBJ2-7 | once | TRBV5-5 | - | 16 | TGTGCCAGCAGCTCGATCCTAACAGCTTCCTCGGGGGAGCAGTACTTC | CASSSILTASSGEQYF
TRBJ1-1 | - | TRBV11-3 | - | 13 | TGTGCCAGCAGCAACACAGGGAACACTGAAGCTTTCTTT | CASSNTGNTEAFF
TRBJ2-6 | - | TRBV19 | - | 18 | TGTGCCAGTAGTATTTTGCGGAGATCCAGCTCTGGGGCCAACGTCCTGACTTTC | CASSILRRSSSGANVLTF
TRBJ2-1 | - | TRBV5-1 | - | 15 | TGCGCCAGCAGCTTGACGGGGGCCTCCTACAATGAGCAGTTCTTC | CASSLTGASYNEQFF
TRBJ2-2 | - | TRBV18 | TRBD1 | 16 | TGTGCCAGCTCGACAGGGGCCCAGACGAACACCGGGGAGCTGTTTTTT | CASSTGAQTNTGELFF
TRBJ2-3 | - | TRBV7-9 | - | 14 | TGTGCCAGCAGCTTAGAAGTGGACACAGATACGCAGTATTTT | CASSLEVDTDTQYF
TRBJ1-5 | - | TRBV28 | - | 14 | TGTGCCAGCAGTATAATCAGGGCTGGTGAGCCCCAGCATTTT | CASSIIRAGEPQHF
TRBJ2-6 | - | TRBV7-8 | - | 18 | TGTGCCAGCAGCTTTATCCCGTTCGGGGCCTCTGGGGCCAACGTCCTGACTTTC | CASSFIPFGASGANVLTF
TRBJ2-5 | - | TRBV4-2 | TRBD2 | 20 | TGTGCCAGCAGCCAAGCCTTCGGACTAGCGGGAGGAGGGAGACAAGAGACCCAGTACTTC | CASSQAFGLAGGGRQETQYF
TRBJ1-1 | few | TRBV30 | - | 10 | TGTGCCTGGAGGTTTACTGAAGCTTTCTTT | CAWRFTEAFF
TRBJ1-2 | - | TRBV6-5 | - | 12 | TGTGCCAGCAGTTACAGAGGCTATGGCTACACCTTC | CASSYRGYGYTF
TRBJ1-5 | - | TRBV6-6 | - | 13 | TGTGCCAGCAGCTCTCAAGGGAGTCAGCCCCAGCATTTT | CASSSQGSQPQHF
TRBJ2-2 | once | TRBV11-3 | - | 18 | TGTGCCAGCAGCTTAAACCTAGTGGGCAGACCTAACACCGGGGAGCTGTTTTTT | CASSLNLVGRPNTGELFF